This entry is about one T cell receptor (beta chain). What it recognizes is unknown. The sample comes from a study of cytomegalovirus exposure and HLA in healthy donors. Study-wide results and caveats: Reports showed the classifier diagnosing cytomegalovirus status with high specificity and sensitivity.

Trimming removed 5 bases at V and 0 bases at J, with 14 bases between. The CDR3 runs 16 residues. From germline, CDR1 is SGHAT and CDR2 FQNNGV. Profiling relied on immunoSEQ multiplex PCR, and the TCRdb table lists in-frame clones only, not all of them. The table lists approximately 200,000 clones, 75% to 85% of them singletons, with roughly 13% in the top ten. This TCR came from a woman aged 25 to 39 in good health and CMV-seropositive. Material for sequencing was PBMCs. This chain connects TRBV11-2 to TRBJ2-1; tentatively, D is TRBD1 (6 bases). In DNA form, the CDR3 reads TGTGCCAGCAGCCACACAGGGCTTCCCTCCTACAATGAGCAGTTCTTC. Translating gives CASSHTGLPSYNEQFF.